This TCR beta chain was profiled in a study of blood T cell repertoires in COVID-19 (dated by TCRdb to about 2020). Regarding the complete study: Collaborator samples came from the United States, Italy and Spain and covered acute and convalescent phases of COVID-19. The material from the prospective study consisted of cDNA or gDNA derived from T cells, B-cell-depleted T cells, or PBMCs. Deeply sampled blood TCRbeta repertoires from subjects exposed to, actively infected with, or recovered from COVID-19 were included in the dataset. The repertoires were released in a freely available public database meant as a resource for research on the immune response to SARS-CoV-2. The samples were drawn from two sources: the first 160 participants of the ongoing ImmuneRACE study, and fewer than 1,500 subjects contributed by 6 global collaborators. The sample metadata nearly always contained a de-identified subject ID, COVID-19 status, age in years and sex. HLA class I and class II types, where available, came from metadata supplied by the sample provider rather than from assay-based typing.

This clone has a handful of counts. Which antigen it targets is not known. No clone much larger than this one lies a single base away; base qualities are absent. From its cysteine to its phenylalanine, the CDR3 spans 15 amino acids. Solely the CDR3 DNA is kept, with 45 bases framed from the first base. Germline trimming amounts to 3 bases on V and 4 bases on J, with 1 as the count of junction bases outside the gene matches. CDR1 and CDR2, looked up from the germline V gene, are MNHNS and SASEGT. In Seattle, one collaborating source enrolled patients while the infection was active and tracked those patients longitudinally over the course of disease. Each collaborating institution followed its own protocols to collect whole blood in K2EDTA tubes. Collaborator samples were shipped for TCRbeta analysis as frozen whole blood, isolated PBMCs, or DNA extracted from either sample type. The immunoSEQ Assay, a bias-controlled multiplex PCR, was used to amplify TCRbeta CDR3 regions from genomic DNA. As for the original processing: The number of nucleated cells in each sample was estimated from the amplification of reference gene primers within the assay. To quantify the absolute abundance of each unique TCRbeta CDR3 rearrangement, sequence reads were collapsed and filtered. Productive Simpson clonality was computed per sample as the square root of Simpson's diversity index over productive rearrangements. The clones in this table, taken by TCRdb from immuneACCESS, are in-frame only. Not every clone is retained; where verified, under half of the shortfall comes from an unresolved V gene, and the cause of the rest is unknown. That table is the source of V, J and clone size, and D and trimming were worked out from the DNA. The sample contains about 180,000 clones, approximately 83% of them found a single time. The top ten clonotypes cover about 6.7% of the sample.

Paper-wide results and their limitations: How much clinical and demographic metadata was included differed by source and by participant, and the metadata was provided uncurated.

Specimen: peripheral blood. The chain is assembled from TRBV6-1 and TRBJ2-1, with 12 bases aligning to TRBD2. This receptor was identified in a woman between 40 and 55 years old with COVID-19, enrolled during active disease. The encoded CDR3 is CASSDLAGGYNEQFF. Read as DNA, the sequence is TGTGCCAGCAGTGACCTAGCGGGGGGGTACAATGAGCAGTTCTTC.